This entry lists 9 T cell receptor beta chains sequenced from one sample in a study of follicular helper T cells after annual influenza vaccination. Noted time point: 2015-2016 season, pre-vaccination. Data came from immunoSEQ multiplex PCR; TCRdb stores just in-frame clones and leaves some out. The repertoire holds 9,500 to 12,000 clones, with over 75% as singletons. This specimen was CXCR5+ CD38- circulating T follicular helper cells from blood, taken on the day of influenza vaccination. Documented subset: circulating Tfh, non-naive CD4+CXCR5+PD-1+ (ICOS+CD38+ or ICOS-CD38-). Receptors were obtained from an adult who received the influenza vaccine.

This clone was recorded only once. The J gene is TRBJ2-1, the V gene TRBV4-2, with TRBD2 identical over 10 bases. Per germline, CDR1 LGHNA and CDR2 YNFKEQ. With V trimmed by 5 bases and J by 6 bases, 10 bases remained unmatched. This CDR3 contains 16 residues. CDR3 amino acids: CASSFLQAGGLNEQFF. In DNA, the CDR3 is TGTGCCAGCAGCTTTTTGCAAGCGGGGGGGCTCAATGAGCAGTTCTTC.

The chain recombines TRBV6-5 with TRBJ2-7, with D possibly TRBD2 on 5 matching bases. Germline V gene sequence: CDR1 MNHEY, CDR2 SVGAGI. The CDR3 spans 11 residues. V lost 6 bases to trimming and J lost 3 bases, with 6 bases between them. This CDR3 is CASRDFYEQYF. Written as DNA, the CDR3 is TGTGCCAGCAGGGACTTCTACGAGCAGTACTTC.

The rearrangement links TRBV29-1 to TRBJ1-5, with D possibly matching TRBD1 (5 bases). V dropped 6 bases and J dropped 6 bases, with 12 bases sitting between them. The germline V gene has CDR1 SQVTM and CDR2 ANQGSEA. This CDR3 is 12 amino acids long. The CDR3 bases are TGCAGCGTCGCAGACGGGGGTCAGCCCCAGCATTTT. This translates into CSVADGGQPQHF.

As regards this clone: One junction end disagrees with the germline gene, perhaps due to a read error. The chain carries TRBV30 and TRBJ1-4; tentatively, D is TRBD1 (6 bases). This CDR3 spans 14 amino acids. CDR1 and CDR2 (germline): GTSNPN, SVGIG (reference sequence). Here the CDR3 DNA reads TGTGCCTGGAGTGTACGGGGGGCTAAAGAAAAACTGTTTTTT. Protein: CAWSVRGAKEKLFF.

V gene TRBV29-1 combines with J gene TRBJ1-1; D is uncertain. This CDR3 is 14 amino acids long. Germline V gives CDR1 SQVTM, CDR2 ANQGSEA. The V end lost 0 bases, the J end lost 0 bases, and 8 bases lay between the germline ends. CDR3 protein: CSVEEGSLNTEAFF. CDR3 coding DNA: TGCAGCGTTGAAGAAGGCAGTCTGAACACTGAAGCTTTCTTT.

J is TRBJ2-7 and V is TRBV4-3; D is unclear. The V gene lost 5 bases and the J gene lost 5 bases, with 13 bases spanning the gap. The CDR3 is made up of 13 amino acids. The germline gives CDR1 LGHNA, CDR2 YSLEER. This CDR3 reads CASSIHLGNEQYF. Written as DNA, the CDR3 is TGCGCCAGCAGCATTCATCTGGGAAACGAGCAGTACTTC.

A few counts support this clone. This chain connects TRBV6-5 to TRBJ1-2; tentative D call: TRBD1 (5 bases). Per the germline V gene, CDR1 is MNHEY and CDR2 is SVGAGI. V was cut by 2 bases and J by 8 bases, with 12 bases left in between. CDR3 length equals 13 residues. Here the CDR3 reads CASSYGHQGGYTF. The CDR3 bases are TGTGCCAGCAGTTACGGGCATCAGGGAGGCTACACCTTC.

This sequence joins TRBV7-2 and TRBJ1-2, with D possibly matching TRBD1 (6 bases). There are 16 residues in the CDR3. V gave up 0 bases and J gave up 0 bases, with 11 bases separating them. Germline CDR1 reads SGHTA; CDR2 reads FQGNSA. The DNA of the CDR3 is TGTGCCAGCAGCTTAGCTCAGGGGCGAGCTAACTATGGCTACACCTTC. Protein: CASSLAQGRANYGYTF.

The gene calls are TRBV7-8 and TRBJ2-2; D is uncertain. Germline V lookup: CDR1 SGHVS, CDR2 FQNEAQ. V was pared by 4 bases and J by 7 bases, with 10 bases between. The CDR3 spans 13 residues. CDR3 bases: TGTGCCAGCAGCTCCCCCGGGCACGGGGAGCTGTTTTTT. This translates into CASSSPGHGELFF. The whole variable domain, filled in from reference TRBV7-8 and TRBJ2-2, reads GAGVSQSPRYKVAKRGQDVALRCDPISGHVSLFWYQQALGQGPEFLTYFQNEAQLDKSGLPSDRFFAERPEGSVSTLKIQRTQQEDSAVYLCASSSPGHGELFFGEGSRLTVL.